This T cell receptor (beta chain) came from a study of blood T cell repertoires in COVID-19. The overall study: Spain, Italy and the United States supplied samples that represented acute and convalescent COVID-19.

Trimming at V came to 0 bases and at J to 2 bases, leaving 7 bases not matched to a gene. The V gene's germline CDR1 is SGDLS and CDR2 YYNGEE. The CDR3 sequence is 16 residues long. Original data processing: Reference gene primers were amplified, and this amplification served to estimate nucleated cell counts. Generated by immunoSEQ multiplex PCR, the TCRdb table keeps only in-frame clones and is missing some. The V and J calls and clone size are taken from that table; D and trimming were inferred from the DNA. Counted here are around 67,000 clones, about 90% occurring once; the ten biggest clones make up around 8%.

The chain employs TRBV9 and TRBJ2-7, with 8 nucleotides matching TRBD2. Material: peripheral blood. The TCR originated in a human donor in a cohort sampled during active COVID-19. In nucleotides, the CDR3 is TGTGCCAGCAGCGTAGCTAGCGGGTCTTCGACCTACGAGCAGTACTTC. The encoded protein is CASSVASGSSTYEQYF.